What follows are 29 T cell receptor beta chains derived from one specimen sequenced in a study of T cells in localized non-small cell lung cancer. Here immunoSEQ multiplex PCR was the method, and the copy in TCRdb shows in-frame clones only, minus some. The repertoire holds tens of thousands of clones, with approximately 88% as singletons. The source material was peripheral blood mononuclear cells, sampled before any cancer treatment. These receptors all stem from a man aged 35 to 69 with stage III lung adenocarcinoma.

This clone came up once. CDR3 residues: CASSIGGLGYEQYF. The CDR3 DNA reads as TGTGCCAGTAGTATCGGGGGGTTGGGCTACGAGCAGTACTTC. This chain connects TRBV19 to TRBJ2-7, with 7 nucleotides matching TRBD2. V lost 3 bases, J lost 3 bases, and 5 bases stayed unmatched. CDR1 is LNHDA, CDR2 SQIVND, per germline (reference sequence). There are 14 residues in the CDR3.

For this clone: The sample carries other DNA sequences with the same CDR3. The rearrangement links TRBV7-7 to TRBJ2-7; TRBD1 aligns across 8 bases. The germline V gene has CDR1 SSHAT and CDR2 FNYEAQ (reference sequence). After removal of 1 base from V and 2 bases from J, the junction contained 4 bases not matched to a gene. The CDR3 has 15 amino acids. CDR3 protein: CASSLGQGPTYEQYF. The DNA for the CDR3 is TGTGCCAGCAGCTTAGGACAGGGGCCCACCTACGAGCAGTACTTC.

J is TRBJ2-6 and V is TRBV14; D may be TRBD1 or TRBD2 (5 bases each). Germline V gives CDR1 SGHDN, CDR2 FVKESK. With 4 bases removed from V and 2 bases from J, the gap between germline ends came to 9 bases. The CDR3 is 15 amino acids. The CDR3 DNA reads TGTGCCAGCAGCCTTCAGGGACCTGGGGCCAACGTCCTGACTTTC. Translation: CASSLQGPGANVLTF.

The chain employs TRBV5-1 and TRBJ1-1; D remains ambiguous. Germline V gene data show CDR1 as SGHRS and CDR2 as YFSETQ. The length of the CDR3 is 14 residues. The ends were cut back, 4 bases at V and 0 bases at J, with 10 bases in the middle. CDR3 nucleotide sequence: TGCGCCAGCAGCCCGCGTTTTATGAACACTGAAGCTTTCTTT. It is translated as CASSPRFMNTEAFF.

In nucleotides, the CDR3 is TGTGCCAGCAGCGGCGGGACTATCAATGAGCAGTTCTTC. Its translation: CASSGGTINEQFF. The chain has TRBV5-8 and TRBJ2-1; 7 nucleotides align to TRBD2. Germline V gene sequence: CDR1 SGHTS, CDR2 YDEGEE. The CDR3 totals 13 residues. The V segment lost 4 bases and the J segment 6 bases; nucleotides outside the gene matches: 4.

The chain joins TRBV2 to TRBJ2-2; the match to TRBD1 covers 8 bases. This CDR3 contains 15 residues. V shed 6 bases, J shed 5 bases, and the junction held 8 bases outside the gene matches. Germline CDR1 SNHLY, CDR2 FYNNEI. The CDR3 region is CASSSRGQETGELFF. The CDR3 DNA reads TGTGCCAGCAGCAGCAGGGGGCAGGAAACCGGGGAGCTGTTTTTT.

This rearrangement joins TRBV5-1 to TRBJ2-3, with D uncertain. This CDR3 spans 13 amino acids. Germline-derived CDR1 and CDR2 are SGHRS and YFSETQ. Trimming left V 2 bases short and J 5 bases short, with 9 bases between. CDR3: CASSLDFGDTQYF. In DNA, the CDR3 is TGCGCCAGCAGCTTAGACTTTGGAGATACGCAGTATTTT.

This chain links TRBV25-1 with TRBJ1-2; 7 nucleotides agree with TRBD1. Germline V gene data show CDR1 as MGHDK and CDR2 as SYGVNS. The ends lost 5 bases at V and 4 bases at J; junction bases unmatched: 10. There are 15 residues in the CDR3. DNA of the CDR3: TGTGCCAGCAGTCCTCTCTTAGACAGGGCCTATGGCTACACCTTC. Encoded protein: CASSPLLDRAYGYTF.

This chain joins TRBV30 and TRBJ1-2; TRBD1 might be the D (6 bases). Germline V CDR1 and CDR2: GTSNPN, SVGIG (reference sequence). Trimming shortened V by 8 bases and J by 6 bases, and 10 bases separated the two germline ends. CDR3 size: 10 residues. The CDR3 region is CAEGGNGYTF. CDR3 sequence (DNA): TGTGCCGAGGGGGGGAATGGCTACACCTTC.

Here the CDR3 DNA reads TGCGCCAGCAGCTCCAAAGGACAGGCAGATAACAATGAGCAGTTCTTC. Translated: CASSSKGQADNNEQFF. The V gene is TRBV4-1, the J gene TRBJ2-1, with 7 bases matching TRBD1. Looked up from germline, CDR1 is MGHRA and CDR2 is YSYEKL. There are 16 residues in the CDR3. With V trimmed by 5 bases and J by 5 bases, 12 bases remained unmatched.

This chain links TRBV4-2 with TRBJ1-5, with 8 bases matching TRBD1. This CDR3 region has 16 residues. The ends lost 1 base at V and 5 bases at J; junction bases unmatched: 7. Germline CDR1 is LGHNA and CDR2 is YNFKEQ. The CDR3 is CASSQAGGRGDQPQHF. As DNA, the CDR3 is TGTGCCAGCAGCCAAGCAGGGGGCAGGGGAGATCAGCCCCAGCATTTT.

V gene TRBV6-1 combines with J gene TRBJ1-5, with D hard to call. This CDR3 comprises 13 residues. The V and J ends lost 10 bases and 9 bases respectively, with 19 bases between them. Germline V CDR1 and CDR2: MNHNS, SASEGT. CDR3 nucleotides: TGTGCCATCGAAGGGCCCCGACGGGGGCCCCAGCATTTT. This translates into CAIEGPRRGPQHF.

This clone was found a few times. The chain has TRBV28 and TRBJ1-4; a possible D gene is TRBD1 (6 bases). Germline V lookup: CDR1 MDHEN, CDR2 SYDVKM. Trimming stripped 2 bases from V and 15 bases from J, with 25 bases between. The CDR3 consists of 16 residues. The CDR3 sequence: CASSLGGAGPSGLVFF. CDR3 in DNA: TGTGCCAGCAGTTTAGGGGGCGCTGGCCCTAGTGGTTTGGTGTTTTTT.

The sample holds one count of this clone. CDR3 sequence reads: CASSLEGRGLYGYTF. For the CDR3, the DNA is TGCGCCAGCAGCTTGGAGGGCAGGGGCCTCTACGGCTACACCTTC. The chain is built from TRBV5-1 and TRBJ1-2; a possible D gene is TRBD1 (6 bases). The CDR3 is made up of 15 amino acids. Germline V gene sequence: CDR1 SGHRS, CDR2 YFSETQ. Between the trimmed V and J ends, which lost 0 bases and 8 bases, there was a span of 17 bases.

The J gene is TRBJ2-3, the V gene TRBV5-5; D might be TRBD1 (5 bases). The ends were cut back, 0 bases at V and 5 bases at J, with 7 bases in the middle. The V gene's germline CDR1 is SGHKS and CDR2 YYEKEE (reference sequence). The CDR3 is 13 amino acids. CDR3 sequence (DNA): TGTGCCAGCAGCTTGGGACAGCTAGATACGCAGTATTTT. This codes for CASSLGQLDTQYF.

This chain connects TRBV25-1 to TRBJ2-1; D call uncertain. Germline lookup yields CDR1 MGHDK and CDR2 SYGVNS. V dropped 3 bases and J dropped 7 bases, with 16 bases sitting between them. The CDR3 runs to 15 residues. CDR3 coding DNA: TGTGCCAGCAGTGATTCAGTCGCCACCTCTAATGAGCAGTTCTTC. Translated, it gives CASSDSVATSNEQFF.

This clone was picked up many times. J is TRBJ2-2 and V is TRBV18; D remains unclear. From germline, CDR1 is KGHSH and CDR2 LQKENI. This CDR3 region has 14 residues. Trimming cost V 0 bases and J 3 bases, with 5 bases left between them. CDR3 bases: TGTGCCAGCTCACCACCGACTCACACCGGGGAGCTGTTTTTT. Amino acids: CASSPPTHTGELFF.

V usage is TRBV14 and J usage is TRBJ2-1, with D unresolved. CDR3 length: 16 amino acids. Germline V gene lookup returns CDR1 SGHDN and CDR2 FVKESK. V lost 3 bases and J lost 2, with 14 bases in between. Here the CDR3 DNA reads TGTGCCAGCAGCCACCTTACACTGGCCGCCTACAATGAGCAGTTCTTC. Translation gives CASSHLTLAAYNEQFF. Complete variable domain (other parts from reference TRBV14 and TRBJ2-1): EAGVTQFPSHSVIEKGQTVTLRCDPISGHDNLYWYRRVMGKEIKFLLHFVKESKQDESGMPNNRFLAERTGGTYSTLKVQPAELEDSGVYFCASSHLTLAAYNEQFFGPGTRLTVL.

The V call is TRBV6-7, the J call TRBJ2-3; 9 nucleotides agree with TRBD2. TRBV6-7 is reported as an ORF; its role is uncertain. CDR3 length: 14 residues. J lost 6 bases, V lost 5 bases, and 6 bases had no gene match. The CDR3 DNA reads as TGTGCCAGCAGTCCCAGGGGACTAGCTGATACGCAGTATTTT. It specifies CASSPRGLADTQYF.

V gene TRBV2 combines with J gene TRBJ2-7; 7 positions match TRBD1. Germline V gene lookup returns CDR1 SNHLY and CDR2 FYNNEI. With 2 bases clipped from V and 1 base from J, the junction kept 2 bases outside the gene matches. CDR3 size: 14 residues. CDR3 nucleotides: TGTGCCAGCAGTGAACAGGGGGTATCCTACGAGCAGTACTTC. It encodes CASSEQGVSYEQYF.

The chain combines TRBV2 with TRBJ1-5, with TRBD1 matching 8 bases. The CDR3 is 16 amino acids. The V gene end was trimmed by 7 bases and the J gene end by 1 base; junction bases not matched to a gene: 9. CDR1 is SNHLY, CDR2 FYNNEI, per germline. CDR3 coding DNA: TGTGCCAGCATGGGACAGGAGATCTTGAGCAATCAGCCCCAGCATTTT. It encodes CASMGQEILSNQPQHF.

CDR3 residues: CASSPGEGLTEAFF. DNA of the CDR3: TGCGCCAGCAGCCCCGGGGAGGGCTTGACTGAAGCTTTCTTT. This chain uses TRBV5-1 with TRBJ1-1, with no clear D. Germline-derived CDR1 and CDR2 are SGHRS and YFSETQ. This CDR3 has 14 amino acids. The germline V and J ends were trimmed by 4 bases and 5 bases, with 15 bases remaining between them.

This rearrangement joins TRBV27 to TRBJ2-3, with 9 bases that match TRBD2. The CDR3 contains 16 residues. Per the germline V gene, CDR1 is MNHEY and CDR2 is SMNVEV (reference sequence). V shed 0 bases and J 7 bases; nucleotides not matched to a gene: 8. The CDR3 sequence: CASSLSLREGGYTQYF. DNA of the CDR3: TGTGCCAGCAGTTTATCGCTGCGGGAGGGGGGGTATACGCAGTATTTT.

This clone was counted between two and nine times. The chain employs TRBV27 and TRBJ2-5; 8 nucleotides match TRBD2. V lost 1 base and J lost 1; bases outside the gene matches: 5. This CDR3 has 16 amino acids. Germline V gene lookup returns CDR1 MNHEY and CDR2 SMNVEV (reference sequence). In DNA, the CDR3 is TGTGCCAGCAGTTTATACGGCGGGGGGCTCCAAGAGACCCAGTACTTC. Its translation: CASSLYGGGLQETQYF.

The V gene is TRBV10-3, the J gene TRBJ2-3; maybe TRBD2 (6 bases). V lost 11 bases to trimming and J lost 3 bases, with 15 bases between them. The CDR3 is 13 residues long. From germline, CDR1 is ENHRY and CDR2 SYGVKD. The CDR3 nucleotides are TGTGCCTCTCAAGGAGGGGTGACAGATACGCAGTATTTT. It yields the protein CASQGGVTDTQYF.

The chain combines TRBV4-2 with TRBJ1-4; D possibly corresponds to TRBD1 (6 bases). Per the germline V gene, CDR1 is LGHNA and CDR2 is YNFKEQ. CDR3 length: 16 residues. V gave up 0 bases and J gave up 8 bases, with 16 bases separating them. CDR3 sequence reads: CASSQEGGPVPEKLFF. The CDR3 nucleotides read TGTGCCAGCAGCCAAGAGGGGGGGCCAGTACCCGAAAAACTGTTTTTT.

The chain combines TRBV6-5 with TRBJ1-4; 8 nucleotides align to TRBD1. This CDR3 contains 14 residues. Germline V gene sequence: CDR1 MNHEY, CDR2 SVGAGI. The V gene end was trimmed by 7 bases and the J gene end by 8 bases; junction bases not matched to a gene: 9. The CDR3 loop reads CASNSGQGDEKLFF. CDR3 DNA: TGTGCCAGCAATTCAGGACAGGGCGACGAAAAACTGTTTTTT.

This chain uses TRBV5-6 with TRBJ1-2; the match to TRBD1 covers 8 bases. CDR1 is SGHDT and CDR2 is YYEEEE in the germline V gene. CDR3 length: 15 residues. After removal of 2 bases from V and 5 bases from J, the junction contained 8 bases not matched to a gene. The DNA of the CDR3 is TGTGCCAGCAGCTTTGGACAGGGAATTGGTTATGGCTACACCTTC. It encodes CASSFGQGIGYGYTF. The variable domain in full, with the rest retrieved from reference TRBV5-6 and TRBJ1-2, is DAGVTQSPTHLIKTRGQQVTLRCSPKSGHDTVSWYQQALGQGPQFIFQYYEEEERQRGNFPDRFSGHQFPNYSSELNVNALLLGDSALYLCASSFGQGIGYGYTFGSGTRLTVV.

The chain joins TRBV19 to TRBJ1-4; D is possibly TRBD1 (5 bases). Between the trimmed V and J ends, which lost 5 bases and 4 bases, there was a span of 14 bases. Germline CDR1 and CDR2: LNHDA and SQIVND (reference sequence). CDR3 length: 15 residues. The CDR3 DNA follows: TGTGCCAGTAGTGTAACAGGATTTGATAATGAAAAACTGTTTTTT. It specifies CASSVTGFDNEKLFF.